This TCR beta chain was identified during a study of glioma-infiltrating T cells. Whole-study findings and limits: CDR3 overlap between tissue and blood was very small.

Trimming shortened V by 6 bases and J by 3 bases, and 9 bases separated the two germline ends. The CDR3 runs to 13 residues. The iRepertoire nested amplicon-rescue multiplex PCR amplified TCR alpha and beta CDR3s from RNA. TCRdb called the multiplex PCR reads again in MiXCR, with one record for every CDR3 protein. Here the sample spans around 97,000 distinct CDR3 sequences, around 31% being singletons. In this sample, this clonotype turned up a few times. The target antigen is unknown. The TCR originated in a human donor with low-grade glioma or glioblastoma, undergoing nonglioma brain surgery, or in good health (not recorded which). The sample comprised glioma tissue, nonneoplastic brain tissue, or PBMCs (not recorded which). This chain connects TRBV12-3 or TRBV12-4 to TRBJ2-1; tentatively, D is TRBD2 (6 bases). CDR3 sequence reads: CASRLAVYNEQFF. CDR3 nucleotide sequence: TGTGCCAGCAGACTAGCAGTCTACAATGAGCAGTTCTTC.